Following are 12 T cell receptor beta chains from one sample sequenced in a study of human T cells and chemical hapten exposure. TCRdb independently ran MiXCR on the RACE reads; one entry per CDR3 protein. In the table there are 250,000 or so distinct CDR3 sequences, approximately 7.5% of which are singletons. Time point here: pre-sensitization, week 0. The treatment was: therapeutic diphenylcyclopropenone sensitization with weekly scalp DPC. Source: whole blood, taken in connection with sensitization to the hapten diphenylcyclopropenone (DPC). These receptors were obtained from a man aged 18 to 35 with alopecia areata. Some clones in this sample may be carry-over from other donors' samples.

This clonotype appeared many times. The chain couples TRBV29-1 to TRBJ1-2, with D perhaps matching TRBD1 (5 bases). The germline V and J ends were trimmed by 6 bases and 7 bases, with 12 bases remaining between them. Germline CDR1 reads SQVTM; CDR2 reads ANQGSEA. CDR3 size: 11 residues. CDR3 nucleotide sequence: TGCAGCGTAGTTCTGAGGGGTGGCTACACCTTC. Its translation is CSVVLRGGYTF. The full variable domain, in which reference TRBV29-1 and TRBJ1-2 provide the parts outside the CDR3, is SAVISQKPSRDICQRGTSLTIQCQVDSQVTMMFWYRQQPGQSLTLIATANQGSEATYESGFVIDKFPISRPNLTFSTLTVSNMSPEDSSIYLCSVVLRGGYTFGSGTRLTVV.

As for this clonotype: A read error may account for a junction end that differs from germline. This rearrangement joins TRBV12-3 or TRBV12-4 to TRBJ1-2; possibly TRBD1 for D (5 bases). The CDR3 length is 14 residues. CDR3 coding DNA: TGTGCCAGCAGGTTAGGGACGGCAGGCAATGGCTACACCTTC. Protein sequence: CASRLGTAGNGYTF.

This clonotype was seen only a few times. CDR3 bases: TGTGCCAGCAGTGCCTACAGCGCCCAAGAGACCCAGTACTTC. Translating gives CASSAYSAQETQYF. This rearrangement joins TRBV2 to TRBJ2-5; no clear D gene. The CDR3 has 14 amino acids. Trimming took off 4 bases at V and 1 base at J, with 10 bases between the two ends. In germline, CDR1 is SNHLY, CDR2 FYNNEI.

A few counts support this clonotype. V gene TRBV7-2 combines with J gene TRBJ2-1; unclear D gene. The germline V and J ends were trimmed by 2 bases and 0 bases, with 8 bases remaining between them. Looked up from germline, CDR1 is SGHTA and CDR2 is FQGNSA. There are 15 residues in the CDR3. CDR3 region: CASSLYPSSYNEQFF. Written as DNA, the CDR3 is TGTGCCAGCAGCTTATACCCCAGCTCCTACAATGAGCAGTTCTTC.

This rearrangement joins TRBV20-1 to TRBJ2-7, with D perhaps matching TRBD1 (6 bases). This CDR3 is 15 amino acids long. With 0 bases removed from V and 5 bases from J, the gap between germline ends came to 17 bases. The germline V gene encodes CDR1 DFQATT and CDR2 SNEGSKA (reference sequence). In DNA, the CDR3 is TGCAGTGCTAGAGATATGGGAGCAGGGGCCAACGAGCAGTACTTC. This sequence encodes CSARDMGAGANEQYF.

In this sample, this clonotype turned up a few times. The CDR3, as DNA: TGTGCCAGCAGCTTACTACTAGCGGGGGATTATGAGCAGTTCTTC. This codes for CASSLLLAGDYEQFF. V is TRBV7-6 and J is TRBJ2-1; 11 positions agree with TRBD2. V was pared by 2 bases and J by 8 bases, with 5 bases of the junction left unmatched. The CDR3 runs 15 residues. Germline CDR1 and CDR2: SGHVS and FNYEAQ.

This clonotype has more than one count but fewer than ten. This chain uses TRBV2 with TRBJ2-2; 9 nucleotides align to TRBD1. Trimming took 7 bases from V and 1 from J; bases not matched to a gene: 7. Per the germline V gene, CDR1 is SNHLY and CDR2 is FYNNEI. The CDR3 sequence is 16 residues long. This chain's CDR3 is CASTTLGQGNTGELFF. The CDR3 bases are TGTGCCAGCACCACTTTGGGACAGGGGAACACCGGGGAGCTGTTTTTT.

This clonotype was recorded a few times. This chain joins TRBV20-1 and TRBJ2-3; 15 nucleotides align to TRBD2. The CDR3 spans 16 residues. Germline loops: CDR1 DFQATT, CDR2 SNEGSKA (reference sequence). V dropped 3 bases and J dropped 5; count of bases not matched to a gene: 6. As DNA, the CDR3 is TGCAGTGCTAGGGGACTAGCGGGGGGCTCTCGAGATACGCAGTATTTT. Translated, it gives CSARGLAGGSRDTQYF.

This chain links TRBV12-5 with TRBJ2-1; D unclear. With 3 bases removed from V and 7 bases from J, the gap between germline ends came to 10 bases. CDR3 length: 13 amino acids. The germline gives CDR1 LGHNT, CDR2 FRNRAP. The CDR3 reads CASGFGPRNEQFF. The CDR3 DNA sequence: TGTGCTAGTGGTTTCGGACCGAGGAATGAGCAGTTCTTC.

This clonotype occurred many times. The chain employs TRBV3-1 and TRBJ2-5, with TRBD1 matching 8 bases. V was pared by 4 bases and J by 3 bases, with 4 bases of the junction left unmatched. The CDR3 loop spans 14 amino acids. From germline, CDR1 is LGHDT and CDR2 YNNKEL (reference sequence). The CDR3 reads CASSPGQGEETQYF. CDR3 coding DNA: TGTGCCAGCAGCCCCGGACAGGGTGAAGAGACCCAGTACTTC.

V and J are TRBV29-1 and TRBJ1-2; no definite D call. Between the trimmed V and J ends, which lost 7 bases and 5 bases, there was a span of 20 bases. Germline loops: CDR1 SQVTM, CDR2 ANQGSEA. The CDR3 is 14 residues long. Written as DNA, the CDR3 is TGCAGCGCGGTACAAGCGACCTCCTTTTATGGCTACACCTTC. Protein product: CSAVQATSFYGYTF. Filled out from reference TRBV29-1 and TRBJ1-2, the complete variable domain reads SAVISQKPSRDICQRGTSLTIQCQVDSQVTMMFWYRQQPGQSLTLIATANQGSEATYESGFVIDKFPISRPNLTFSTLTVSNMSPEDSSIYLCSAVQATSFYGYTFGSGTRLTVV.

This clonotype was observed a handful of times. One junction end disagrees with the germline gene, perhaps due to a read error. CDR3 coding DNA: TGCACCAGCAGCCGCGACAACTACGAGCAGTACTTC. Its translation: CTSSRDNYEQYF. The chain recombines TRBV5-1 with TRBJ2-7; no reliable D call. Germline V gene lookup returns CDR1 SGHRS and CDR2 YFSETQ. This CDR3 is 12 amino acids long.